These 6 T cell receptor beta chains were sequenced from one sample in a study of T cells in Graves' hyperthyroidism and ophthalmopathy. RNA transcripts served as the template for amplifying TCR beta CDR3 regions. The HTBI primer set served for first-round RT-PCR of the TCR CDR3. TCRdb fed the multiplex PCR reads into MiXCR, producing one record per CDR3 protein. The sample holds around 300,000 distinct CDR3 sequences, approximately 15% seen once. Material: blood. The origin of the receptors is a woman in her 30s with Graves' hyperthyroidism.

This clonotype has at least ten counts. The rearrangement joins TRBV12-3 or TRBV12-4 to TRBJ1-1; no definite D call. Trimming cost V 5 bases and J 1 base, with 8 bases left between them. The length of the CDR3 is 13 residues. CDR3 in DNA: TGTGCCAGCAGTAGTCGGGCGAACACTGAAGCTTTCTTT. Translated, it gives CASSSRANTEAFF.

This clonotype has a count of ten or more. This CDR3 is CASSQTDTVSYEQYF. The CDR3, as DNA: TGTGCCAGCAGCCAGACAGACACCGTCTCCTACGAGCAGTACTTC. This chain uses TRBV14 with TRBJ2-7; D is perhaps TRBD1 (5 bases). Germline CDR1 is SGHDN and CDR2 is FVKESK. This CDR3 has 15 residues. The V end lost 3 bases, the J end lost 0 bases, and 12 bases lay between the germline ends.

There are many counts of this clonotype. The chain recombines TRBV28 with TRBJ2-3, with 7 bases identical to TRBD2. The V gene's germline CDR1 is MDHEN and CDR2 SYDVKM. Germline trimming cut 2 bases from V and 4 bases from J; bases unmatched to any gene: 0. CDR3 length equals 13 residues. CDR3 sequence reads: CASSLGLADTQYF. For the CDR3, the DNA is TGTGCCAGCAGTTTAGGACTAGCAGATACGCAGTATTTT. Together with reference TRBV28 and TRBJ2-3, the CDR3 gives the full variable domain: DVKVTQSSRYLVKRTGEKVFLECVQDMDHENMFWYRQDPGLGLRLIYFSYDVKMKEKGDIPEGYSVSREKKERFSLILESASTNQTSMYLCASSLGLADTQYFGPGTRLTVL.

This clonotype was counted at least ten times. The chain uses TRBV28 and TRBJ1-2, with D maybe TRBD1 (5 bases). V was cut by 7 bases and J by 8 bases, with 11 bases left in between. The CDR3 is 11 residues long. Germline V CDR1 and CDR2: MDHEN, SYDVKM. As DNA, the CDR3 is TGTGCCAGCAAGTGGGGCGAGGGCTACACCTTC. Translation gives CASKWGEGYTF.

This clonotype was found many times. This chain connects TRBV2 to TRBJ1-5; D ambiguous. The V gene's germline CDR1 is SNHLY and CDR2 FYNNEI. Trimming removed 2 bases at V and 0 bases at J, with 5 bases between. The CDR3 is made up of 14 amino acids. The CDR3 bases are TGTGCCAGCAGTGAAAGGGATAGCAATCAGCCCCAGCATTTT. Its translation: CASSERDSNQPQHF.

This clonotype was recorded at least ten times. The V gene is TRBV6-2 or TRBV6-3, the J gene TRBJ1-2; D ambiguous. V gave up 8 bases and J gave up 4 bases, with 23 bases separating them. The germline V gene has CDR1 MNHEY and CDR2 SVGEGT. The length of the CDR3 is 16 residues. Written as DNA, the CDR3 is TGTGCCAGCGGTCGTAGTGGCCCGAAGAATCTCTATGGCTACACCTTC. It codes for CASGRSGPKNLYGYTF.